The 10 T cell receptor beta chains listed next were all sequenced from one sample in a study of T cell responses to AZD1222 COVID-19 vaccine. TCRdb's copy holds only in-frame clones and misses some; the assay was immunoSEQ multiplex PCR. The sample yields 100,000 to 150,000 clones, 75% to 95% seen once. The input for sequencing was peripheral blood, taken on day 0 of AZD1222 vaccination. Every receptor here comes from an adult in good health.

This chain joins TRBV3-1 (or the pseudogene TRBV3-2) and TRBJ2-1; TRBD2 aligns across 10 bases. The V gene's germline CDR1 is LGHDT and CDR2 YNNKEL (reference sequence). The CDR3 is 17 amino acids. V dropped 4 bases and J dropped 5; count of bases not matched to a gene: 11. The CDR3 DNA follows: TGTGCCAGCAGCCTATTAGCGAGCGGGAGGGGGGACAATGAGCAGTTCTTC. The encoded protein is CASSLLASGRGDNEQFF.

The chain combines TRBV7-8 with TRBJ2-7; a weak D match, TRBD2 (5 bases). Trimming removed 6 bases at V and 3 bases at J, with 6 bases between. Germline-derived CDR1 and CDR2 are SGHVS and FQNEAQ. The CDR3 totals 11 residues. The CDR3 nucleotides read TGTGCCAGCAGAAGCGGCTACGAGCAGTACTTC. This translates into CASRSGYEQYF.

V gene TRBV5-1 combines with J gene TRBJ1-4; D is possibly TRBD1 (5 bases). With 10 bases removed from V and 7 bases from J, the gap between germline ends came to 14 bases. The CDR3 is 12 amino acids. CDR1 and CDR2 (germline): SGHRS, YFSETQ. This CDR3 is CASQGEGEKLFF. The CDR3 nucleotides are TGCGCCTCTCAGGGTGAGGGTGAAAAACTGTTTTTT.

CDR3 protein: CASSYSRGEGRGKNEQFF. CDR3 coding DNA: TGTGCCAGCAGTTACTCGAGGGGTGAGGGACGGGGAAAGAATGAGCAGTTCTTC. The gene calls are TRBV6-2 or TRBV6-3 and TRBJ2-1; D possibly matches TRBD1 or TRBD2 (5 bases each). The germline gives CDR1 MNHEY, CDR2 SVGEGT. V shed 0 bases and J shed 7 bases, with 22 bases lying between them. The CDR3 is made up of 18 amino acids.

This sequence joins TRBV25-1 and TRBJ2-4, with 7 bases lining up with TRBD1. The CDR3 covers 17 residues. J lost 1 base, V lost 2 bases, and 8 bases had no gene match. Germline values: CDR1 MGHDK, CDR2 SYGVNS. DNA for the CDR3: TGTGCCAGCAGTGAAGTCGGGACAGCCGCTGCCAAAAACATTCAGTACTTC. Translation: CASSEVGTAAAKNIQYF. Variable domain in full (rest from reference TRBV25-1 and TRBJ2-4): EADIYQTPRYLVIGTGKKITLECSQTMGHDKMYWYQQDPGMELHLIHYSYGVNSTEKGDLSSESTVSRIRTEHFPLTLESARPSHTSQYLCASSEVGTAAAKNIQYFGAGTRLSVL.

This chain links TRBV28 with TRBJ1-1; no firm D call. The V end was cut by 4 bases, the J end by 6 bases, with 15 bases between. Per germline, CDR1 MDHEN and CDR2 SYDVKM. The CDR3 totals 14 residues. CDR3 coding DNA: TGTGCCAGCAGTTCCCCCCCCCAGGACGCTGAAGCTTTCTTT. This encodes CASSSPPQDAEAFF. Supplemented by reference TRBV28 and TRBJ1-1, the full variable domain reads DVKVTQSSRYLVKRTGEKVFLECVQDMDHENMFWYRQDPGLGLRLIYFSYDVKMKEKGDIPEGYSVSREKKERFSLILESASTNQTSMYLCASSSPPQDAEAFFGQGTRLTVV.

This chain links TRBV10-3 with TRBJ2-2; the D gene is possibly TRBD1 (5 bases). The CDR3 is made up of 12 amino acids. Germline V CDR1 and CDR2: ENHRY, SYGVKD. V shed 7 bases and J shed 5 bases, with 8 bases lying between them. The CDR3 reads CAITQDTGELFF. The CDR3 DNA reads as TGTGCCATCACACAGGATACCGGGGAGCTGTTTTTT.

The rearrangement links TRBV2 to TRBJ2-3; possibly TRBD1 for D (5 bases). The CDR3 is 15 residues long. V shed 5 bases and J shed 4 bases, with 16 bases lying between them. CDR1 SNHLY and CDR2 FYNNEI come from the germline V gene. The CDR3 coding sequence is TGTGCCAGCAGTCGGCGCCAGGGAATCGCAGATACGCAGTATTTT. Translated: CASSRRQGIADTQYF.

This chain joins TRBV28 and TRBJ2-7, with a weak D call TRBD2 (6 bases). Germline lookup yields CDR1 MDHEN and CDR2 SYDVKM. The V end lost 5 bases, the J end lost 3 bases, and 17 bases lay between the germline ends. This CDR3 spans 15 amino acids. CDR3 residues: CASSPGVGRDYEQYF. CDR3 in DNA: TGTGCCAGCAGTCCGGGGGTGGGCAGAGACTACGAGCAGTACTTC.

The chain links TRBV27 to TRBJ1-2; D might be TRBD1 (5 bases). The length of the CDR3 is 13 residues. Germline loops: CDR1 MNHEY, CDR2 SMNVEV (reference sequence). V lost 2 bases, J lost 4 bases, and 8 bases lay in between. This chain's CDR3 is CASSLGAAYGYTF. The CDR3 DNA sequence: TGTGCCAGCAGTTTAGGGGCTGCCTATGGCTACACCTTC.